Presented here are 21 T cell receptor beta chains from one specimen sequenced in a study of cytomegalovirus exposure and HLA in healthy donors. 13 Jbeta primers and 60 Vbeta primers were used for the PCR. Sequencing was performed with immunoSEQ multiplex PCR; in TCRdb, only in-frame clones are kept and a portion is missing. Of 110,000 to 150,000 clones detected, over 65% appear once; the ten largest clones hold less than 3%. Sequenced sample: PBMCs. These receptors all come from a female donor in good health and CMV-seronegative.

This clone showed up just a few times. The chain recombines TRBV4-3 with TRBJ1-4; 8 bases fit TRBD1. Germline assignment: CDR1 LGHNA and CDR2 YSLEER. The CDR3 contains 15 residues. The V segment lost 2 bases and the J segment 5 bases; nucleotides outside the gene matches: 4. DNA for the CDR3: TGCGCCAGCAGCCAACGACAGGGGACGAATGAAAAACTGTTTTTT. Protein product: CASSQRQGTNEKLFF.

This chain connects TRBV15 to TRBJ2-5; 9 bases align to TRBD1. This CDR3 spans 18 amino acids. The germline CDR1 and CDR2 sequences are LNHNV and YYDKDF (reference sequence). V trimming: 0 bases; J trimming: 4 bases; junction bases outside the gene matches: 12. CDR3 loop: CATSRDARGTGRGETQYF. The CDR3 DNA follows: TGTGCCACCAGCAGAGATGCCAGGGGGACAGGGAGGGGAGAGACCCAGTACTTC.

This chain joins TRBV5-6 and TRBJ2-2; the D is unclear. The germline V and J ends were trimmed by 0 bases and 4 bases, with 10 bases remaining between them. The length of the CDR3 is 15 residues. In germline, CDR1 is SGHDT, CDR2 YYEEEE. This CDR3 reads CASSLAGSFTGELFF. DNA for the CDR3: TGTGCCAGCAGCTTGGCAGGTTCTTTCACCGGGGAGCTGTTTTTT.

Here the CDR3 reads CASSFGQSYEQYF. The CDR3 DNA reads TGTGCCAGCAGTTTTGGACAGTCCTACGAGCAGTACTTC. The chain combines TRBV27 with TRBJ2-7; TRBD1 might be the D (6 bases). Germline V CDR1 and CDR2: MNHEY, SMNVEV (reference sequence). V was clipped by 3 bases and J by 1 base, with 7 bases between them. There are 13 residues in the CDR3.

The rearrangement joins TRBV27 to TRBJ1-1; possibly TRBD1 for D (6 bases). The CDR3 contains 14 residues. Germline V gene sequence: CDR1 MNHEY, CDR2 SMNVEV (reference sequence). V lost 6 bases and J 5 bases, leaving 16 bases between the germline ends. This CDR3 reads CASRPQGEWTEAFF. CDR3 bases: TGTGCCAGCAGGCCACAGGGAGAGTGGACTGAAGCTTTCTTT.

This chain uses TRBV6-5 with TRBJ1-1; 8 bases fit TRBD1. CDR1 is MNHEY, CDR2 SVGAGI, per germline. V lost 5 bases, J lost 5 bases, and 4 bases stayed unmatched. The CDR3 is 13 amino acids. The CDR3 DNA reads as TGTGCCAGCAGTATATACAGGGGGACTGAAGCTTTCTTT. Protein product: CASSIYRGTEAFF.

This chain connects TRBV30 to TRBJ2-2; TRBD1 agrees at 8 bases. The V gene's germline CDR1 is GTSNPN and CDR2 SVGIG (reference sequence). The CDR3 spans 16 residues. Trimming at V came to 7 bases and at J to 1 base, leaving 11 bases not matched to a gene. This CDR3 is CASSSYGQGNTGELFF. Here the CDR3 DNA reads TGTGCCTCTTCCTCGTACGGACAGGGGAACACCGGGGAGCTGTTTTTT.

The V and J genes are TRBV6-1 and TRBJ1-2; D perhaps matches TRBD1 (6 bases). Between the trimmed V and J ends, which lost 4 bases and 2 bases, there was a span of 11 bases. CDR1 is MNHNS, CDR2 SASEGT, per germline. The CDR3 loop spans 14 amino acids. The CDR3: CASSAGTTNYGYTF. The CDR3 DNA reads TGTGCCAGCAGTGCCGGGACAACAAACTATGGCTACACCTTC.

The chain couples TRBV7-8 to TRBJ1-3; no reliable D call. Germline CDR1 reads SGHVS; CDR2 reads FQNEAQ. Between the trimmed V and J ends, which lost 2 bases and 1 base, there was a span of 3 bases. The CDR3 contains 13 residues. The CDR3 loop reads CASSLRSGNTIYF. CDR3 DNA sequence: TGTGCCAGCAGCTTACGGTCTGGAAACACCATATATTTT.

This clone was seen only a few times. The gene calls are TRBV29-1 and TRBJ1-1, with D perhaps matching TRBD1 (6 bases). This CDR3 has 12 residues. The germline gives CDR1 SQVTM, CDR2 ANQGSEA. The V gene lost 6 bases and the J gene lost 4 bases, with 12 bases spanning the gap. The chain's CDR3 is CSVTGIFTEAFF. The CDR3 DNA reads TGCAGCGTCACAGGGATTTTCACTGAAGCTTTCTTT. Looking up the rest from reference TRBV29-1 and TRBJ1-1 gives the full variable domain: SAVISQKPSRDICQRGTSLTIQCQVDSQVTMMFWYRQQPGQSLTLIATANQGSEATYESGFVIDKFPISRPNLTFSTLTVSNMSPEDSSIYLCSVTGIFTEAFFGQGTRLTVV.

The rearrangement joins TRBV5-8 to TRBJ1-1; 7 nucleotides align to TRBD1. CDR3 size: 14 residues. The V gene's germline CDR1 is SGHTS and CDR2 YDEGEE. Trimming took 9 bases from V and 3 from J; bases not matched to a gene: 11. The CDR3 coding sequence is TGTGCCACCTTACCGACAGGGTTTCACACTGAAGCTTTCTTT. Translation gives CATLPTGFHTEAFF.

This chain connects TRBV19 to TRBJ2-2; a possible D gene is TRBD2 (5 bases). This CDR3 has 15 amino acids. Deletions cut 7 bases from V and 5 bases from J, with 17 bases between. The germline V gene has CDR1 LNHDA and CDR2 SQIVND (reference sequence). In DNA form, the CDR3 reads TGTGCCAGTATGACGCTAGCCGTGTTGACCGGGGAGCTGTTTTTT. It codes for CASMTLAVLTGELFF.

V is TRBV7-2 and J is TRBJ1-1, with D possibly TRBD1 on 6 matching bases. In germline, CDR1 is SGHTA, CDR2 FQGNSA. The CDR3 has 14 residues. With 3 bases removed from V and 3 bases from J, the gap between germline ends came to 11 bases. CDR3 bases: TGTGCCAGCAGCTTTCCCCAGGGGCACACTGAAGCTTTCTTT. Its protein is CASSFPQGHTEAFF.

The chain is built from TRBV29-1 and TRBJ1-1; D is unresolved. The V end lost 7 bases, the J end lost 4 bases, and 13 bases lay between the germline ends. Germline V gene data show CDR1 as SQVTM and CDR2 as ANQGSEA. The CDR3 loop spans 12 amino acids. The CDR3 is CSARRGGTEAFF. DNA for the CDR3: TGCAGCGCCCGTCGGGGAGGCACTGAAGCTTTCTTT.

The CDR3 here is CASKIIQGNEQFF. CDR3 in DNA: TGTGCCAGCAAGATAATCCAGGGAAATGAGCAGTTCTTC. This chain uses TRBV7-8 with TRBJ2-1, with D possibly being TRBD1 (5 bases). The ends were cut back, 7 bases at V and 7 bases at J, with 14 bases in the middle. CDR3 size: 13 residues. The germline CDR1 and CDR2 sequences are SGHVS and FQNEAQ. Based on the CDR3 plus reference TRBV7-8 and TRBJ2-1, the full variable domain is GAGVSQSPRYKVAKRGQDVALRCDPISGHVSLFWYQQALGQGPEFLTYFQNEAQLDKSGLPSDRFFAERPEGSVSTLKIQRTQQEDSAVYLCASKIIQGNEQFFGPGTRLTVL.

CDR3 sequence reads: CASSLPSSSYEQYF. In DNA form, the CDR3 reads TGCGCCAGCAGCTTGCCGAGTTCTTCCTACGAGCAGTACTTC. This chain connects TRBV5-1 to TRBJ2-7; no firm D call. V was shortened by 1 base and J by 1 base, with 9 bases between the two germline ends. CDR1 and CDR2 from the germline V gene are SGHRS and YFSETQ. This CDR3 comprises 14 residues.

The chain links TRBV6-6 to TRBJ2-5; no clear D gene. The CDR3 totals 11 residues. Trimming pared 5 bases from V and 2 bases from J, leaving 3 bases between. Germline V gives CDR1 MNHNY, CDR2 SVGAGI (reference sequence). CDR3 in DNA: TGTGCCAGCAGTCAACAAGAGACCCAGTACTTC. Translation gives CASSQQETQYF.

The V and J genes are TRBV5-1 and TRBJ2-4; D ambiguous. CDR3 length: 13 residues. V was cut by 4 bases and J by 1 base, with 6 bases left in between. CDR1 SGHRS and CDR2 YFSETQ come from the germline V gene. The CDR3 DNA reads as TGCGCCAGCAGCCCCGGGGCCAAAAACATTCAGTACTTC. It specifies CASSPGAKNIQYF.

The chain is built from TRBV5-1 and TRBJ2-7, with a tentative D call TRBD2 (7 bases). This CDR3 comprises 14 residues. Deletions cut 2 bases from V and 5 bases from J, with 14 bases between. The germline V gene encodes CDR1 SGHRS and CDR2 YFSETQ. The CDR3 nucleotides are TGCGCCAGCAGCTTTTACCGGGGGGCCGACGAGCAGTACTTC. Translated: CASSFYRGADEQYF.

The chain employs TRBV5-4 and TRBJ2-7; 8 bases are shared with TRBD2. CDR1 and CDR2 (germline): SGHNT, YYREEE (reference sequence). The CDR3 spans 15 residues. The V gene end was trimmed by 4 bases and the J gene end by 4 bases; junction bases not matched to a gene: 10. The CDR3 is CASSHNLAGTYEQYF. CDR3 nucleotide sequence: TGTGCCAGCAGCCATAACCTAGCGGGCACTTACGAGCAGTACTTC.

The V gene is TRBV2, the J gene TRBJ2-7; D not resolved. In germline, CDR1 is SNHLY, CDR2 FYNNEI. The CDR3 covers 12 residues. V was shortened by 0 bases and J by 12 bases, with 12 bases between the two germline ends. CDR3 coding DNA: TGTGCCAGCAGTGAAGCCCGAGGTTTGCGGTACTTC. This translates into CASSEARGLRYF. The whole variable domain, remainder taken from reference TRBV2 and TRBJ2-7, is EPEVTQTPSHQVTQMGQEVILRCVPISNHLYFYWYRQILGQKVEFLVSFYNNEISEKSEIFDDQFSVERPDGSNFTLKIRSTKLEDSAMYFCASSEARGLRYFGPGTRLTVT.